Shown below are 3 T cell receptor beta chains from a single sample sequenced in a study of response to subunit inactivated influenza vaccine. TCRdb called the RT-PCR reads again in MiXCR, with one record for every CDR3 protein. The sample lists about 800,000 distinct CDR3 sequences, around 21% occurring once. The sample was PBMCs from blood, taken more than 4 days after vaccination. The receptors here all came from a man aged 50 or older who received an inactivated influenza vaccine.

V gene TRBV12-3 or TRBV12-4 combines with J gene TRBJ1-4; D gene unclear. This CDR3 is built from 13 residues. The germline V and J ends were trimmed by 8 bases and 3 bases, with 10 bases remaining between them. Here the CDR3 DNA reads TGTGCCAGCTGTTGGCGGGCTAATGAAAAACTGTTTTTT. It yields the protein CASCWRANEKLFF.

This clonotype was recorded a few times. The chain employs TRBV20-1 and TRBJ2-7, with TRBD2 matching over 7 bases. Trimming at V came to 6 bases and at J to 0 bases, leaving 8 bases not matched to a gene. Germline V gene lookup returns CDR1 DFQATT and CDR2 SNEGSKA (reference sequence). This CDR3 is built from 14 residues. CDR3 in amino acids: CSAVGGRRSYEQYF. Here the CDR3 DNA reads TGCAGTGCCGTCGGGGGGAGACGCTCCTACGAGCAGTACTTC.

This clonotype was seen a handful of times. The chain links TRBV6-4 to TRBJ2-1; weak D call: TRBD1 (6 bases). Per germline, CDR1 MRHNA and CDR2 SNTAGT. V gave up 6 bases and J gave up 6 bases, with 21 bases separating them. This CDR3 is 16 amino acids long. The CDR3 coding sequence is TGTGCCAGCAGGGGACAAACTAGGCTGTGTGGCAATGAGCAGTTCTTC. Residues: CASRGQTRLCGNEQFF.